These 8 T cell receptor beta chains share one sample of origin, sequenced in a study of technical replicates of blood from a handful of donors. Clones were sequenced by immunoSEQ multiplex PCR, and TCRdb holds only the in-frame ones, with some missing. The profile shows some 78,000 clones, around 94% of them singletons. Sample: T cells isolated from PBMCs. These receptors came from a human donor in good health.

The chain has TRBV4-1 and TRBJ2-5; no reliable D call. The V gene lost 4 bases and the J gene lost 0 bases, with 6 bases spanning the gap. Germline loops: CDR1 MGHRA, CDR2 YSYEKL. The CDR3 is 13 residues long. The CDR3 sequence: CASSRVYQETQYF. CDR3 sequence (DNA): TGCGCCAGCAGCCGAGTGTACCAAGAGACCCAGTACTTC.

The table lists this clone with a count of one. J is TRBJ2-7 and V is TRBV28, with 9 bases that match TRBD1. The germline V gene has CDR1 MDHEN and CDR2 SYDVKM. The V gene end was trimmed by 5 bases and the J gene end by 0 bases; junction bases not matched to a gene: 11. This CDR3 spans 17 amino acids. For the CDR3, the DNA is TGTGCCAGCAGTAAACCGGGACAGGGCTACTACTCCTACGAGCAGTACTTC. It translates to CASSKPGQGYYSYEQYF.

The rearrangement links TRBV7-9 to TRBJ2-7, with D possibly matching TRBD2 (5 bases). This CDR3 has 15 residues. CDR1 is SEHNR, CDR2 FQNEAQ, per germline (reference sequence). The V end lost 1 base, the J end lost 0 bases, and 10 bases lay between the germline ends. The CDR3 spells CASSLEPGSSYEQYF. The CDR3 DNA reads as TGTGCCAGCAGCTTAGAACCGGGGAGCTCCTACGAGCAGTACTTC.

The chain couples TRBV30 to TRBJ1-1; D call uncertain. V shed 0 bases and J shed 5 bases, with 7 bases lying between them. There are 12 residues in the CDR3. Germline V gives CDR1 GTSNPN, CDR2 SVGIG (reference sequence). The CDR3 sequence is CAWSVMRTEAFF. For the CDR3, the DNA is TGTGCCTGGAGTGTCATGCGAACTGAAGCTTTCTTT. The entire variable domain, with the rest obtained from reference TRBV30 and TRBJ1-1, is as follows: SQTIHQWPATLVQPVGSPLSLECTVEGTSNPNLYWYRQAAGRGLQLLFYSVGIGQISSEVPQNLSASRPQDRQFILSSKKLLLSDSGFYLCAWSVMRTEAFFGQGTRLTVV.

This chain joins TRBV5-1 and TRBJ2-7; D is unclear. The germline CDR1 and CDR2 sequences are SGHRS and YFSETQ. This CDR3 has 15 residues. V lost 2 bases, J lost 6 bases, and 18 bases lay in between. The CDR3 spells CASSFVENPQFEQYF. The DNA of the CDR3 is TGCGCCAGCAGCTTCGTAGAAAATCCCCAATTCGAGCAGTACTTC.

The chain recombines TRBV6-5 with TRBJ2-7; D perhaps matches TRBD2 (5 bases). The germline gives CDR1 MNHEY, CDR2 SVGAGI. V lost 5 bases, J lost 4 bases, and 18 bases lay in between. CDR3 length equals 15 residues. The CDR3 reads CASSTREQFLYEQYF. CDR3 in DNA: TGTGCCAGCAGTACCCGGGAACAGTTTTTGTACGAGCAGTACTTC.

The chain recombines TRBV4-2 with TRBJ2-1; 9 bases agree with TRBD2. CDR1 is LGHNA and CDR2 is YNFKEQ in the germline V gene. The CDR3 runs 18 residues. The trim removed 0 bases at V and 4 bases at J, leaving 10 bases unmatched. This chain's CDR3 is CASSQDKRVAGAYNEQFF. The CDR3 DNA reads TGTGCCAGCAGCCAAGATAAGCGCGTAGCGGGGGCGTACAATGAGCAGTTCTTC.

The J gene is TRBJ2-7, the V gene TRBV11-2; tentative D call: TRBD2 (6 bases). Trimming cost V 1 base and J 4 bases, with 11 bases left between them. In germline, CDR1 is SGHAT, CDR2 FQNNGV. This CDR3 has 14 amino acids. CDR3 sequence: CASSLAGAGYEQYF. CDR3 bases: TGTGCCAGCAGCTTAGCCGGGGCGGGGTACGAGCAGTACTTC.